The sequence of this T cell receptor beta chain was determined in a study of STAT3 mutations in large granular lymphocyte leukemia. Whole-study findings and limits: Every T-LGLL patient had at least one immunodominant TCRbeta clonotype.

The assay was immunoSEQ multiplex PCR, and TCRdb's table has in-frame clones only and misses some. Of roughly 9,700 clones in the sample, 70% to 90% are singletons; the top ten hold approximately 26%. Germline CDR1 and CDR2: SGHNT and YYREEE (reference sequence). This CDR3 is built from 13 residues. Trimming took off 1 base at V and 4 bases at J, with 6 bases between the two ends. Concerning this clone itself: Its specificity is not known.

The chain has TRBV5-4 and TRBJ2-1; D gene ambiguous. The clonotype originates from a man aged 55 to 70 with T-cell large granular lymphocyte leukemia. Some clones in this sample may be carry-over from other donors' samples. The sample taken for sequencing was peripheral blood mononuclear cells. The CDR3 loop reads CASSLFGYNEQFF. The CDR3 region has the DNA TGTGCCAGCAGCTTGTTTGGTTACAATGAGCAGTTCTTC.